Below are 10 T cell receptor beta chains sequenced from a single sample in a study of PD-L1 blockade in urothelial cancer (dated by TCRdb to 2015 to 2018). Library generation was performed with the immunoSEQ multiplex PCR assay. In its TCRdb copy, this immuneACCESS table keeps in-frame sequences only and misses some clones. Where compared with another copy, unresolved V genes explain less than half of these, and the others have no known cause. Here the sample has 55,000 to 70,000 clones; 85% to 90% occur a single time. Clones ranked in the top ten supply 2.5% to 3% of the sample. The sample here was PBMCs, taken around atezolizumab (anti-PD-L1) treatment. The receptors here all came from a man in his forties or fifties with urothelial cancer.

The chain links TRBV4-1 to TRBJ2-2; D not certain. The CDR3 contains 15 residues. The V gene's germline CDR1 is MGHRA and CDR2 YSYEKL. Trimming left V 0 bases short and J 4 bases short, with 9 bases between. Here the CDR3 DNA reads TGCGCCAGCAGCCAAGATGTCACAGCCACCGGGGAGCTGTTTTTT. Translated, it gives CASSQDVTATGELFF.

The rearrangement joins TRBV6-1 to TRBJ1-5, with D possibly TRBD1 on 6 matching bases. The length of the CDR3 is 14 residues. The V gene lost 6 bases and the J gene lost 0 bases, with 9 bases spanning the gap. Per the germline V gene, CDR1 is MNHNS and CDR2 is SASEGT. DNA for the CDR3: TGTGCCAGCAGGGGACACACTAGCAATCAGCCCCAGCATTTT. Protein product: CASRGHTSNQPQHF.

The chain combines TRBV6-4 with TRBJ2-7; 11 bases align to TRBD2. The germline gives CDR1 MRHNA, CDR2 SNTAGT. The CDR3 runs 16 residues. The V and J ends lost 4 bases and 3 bases, in that order; junction bases with no gene match: 8. Here the CDR3 reads CASSARLAGNGYEQYF. The CDR3 nucleotides are TGTGCCAGCAGTGCCAGACTAGCGGGAAACGGCTACGAGCAGTACTTC.

V usage is TRBV13 and J usage is TRBJ1-5; D gene unclear. Looked up from germline, CDR1 is PRHDT and CDR2 is FYEKMQ (reference sequence). This CDR3 comprises 14 residues. V gave up 1 base and J gave up 1 base, with 5 bases separating them. The CDR3 sequence is CASSLAGSNQPQHF. The CDR3 DNA sequence: TGTGCCAGCAGCTTAGCCGGGAGCAATCAGCCCCAGCATTTT.

The CDR3 here is CASASPGLNQPQHF. CDR3 coding DNA: TGTGCCAGCGCCTCTCCAGGGTTGAATCAGCCCCAGCATTTT. The chain has TRBV27 and TRBJ1-5; possible D gene TRBD1, 5 bases. Per the germline V gene, CDR1 is MNHEY and CDR2 is SMNVEV (reference sequence). Trimming cost V 8 bases and J 4 bases, with 15 bases left between them. CDR3 length equals 14 residues.

Here the CDR3 DNA reads TGTGCCAGCAGTTACGAAGGGGCAAGCTATGGCTACACCTTC. This gives the protein CASSYEGASYGYTF. V is TRBV6-5 and J is TRBJ1-2; D is possibly TRBD1 (5 bases). CDR3 length: 14 amino acids. CDR1 is MNHEY and CDR2 is SVGAGI in the germline V gene. Trimming shortened V by 2 bases and J by 4 bases, and 11 bases separated the two germline ends.

V usage is TRBV13 and J usage is TRBJ2-1; 10 bases fit TRBD2. The germline V gene encodes CDR1 PRHDT and CDR2 FYEKMQ (reference sequence). Trimming at V came to 3 bases and at J to 6 bases, leaving 5 bases not matched to a gene. The CDR3 totals 15 residues. CDR3 sequence reads: CASSFRVAGGNEQFF. The CDR3 nucleotides read TGTGCCAGCAGCTTTCGGGTAGCGGGAGGCAATGAGCAGTTCTTC. Using reference TRBV13 and TRBJ2-1 for the parts outside the CDR3, the full variable domain is AAGVIQSPRHLIKEKRETATLKCYPIPRHDTVYWYQQGPGQDPQFLISFYEKMQSDKGSIPDRFSAQQFSDYHSELNMSSLELGDSALYFCASSFRVAGGNEQFFGPGTRLTVL.

This clone was detected once. The chain is built from TRBV27 and TRBJ1-1; 11 nucleotides line up with TRBD1. CDR3 length: 13 residues. In germline, CDR1 is MNHEY, CDR2 SMNVEV (reference sequence). V gave up 1 base and J gave up 11 bases; unmatched junction bases: 3. The CDR3 nucleotides read TGTGCCAGCAGTTTATGGACAGGGGGCAGCGCTTTCTTT. Translating it yields CASSLWTGGSAFF.

CDR3 amino acids: CASSPRGRTDTQYF. CDR3 DNA sequence: TGTGCCAGCAGCCCACGAGGGCGCACAGATACGCAGTATTTT. The genes are TRBV5-4 and TRBJ2-3; maybe TRBD2 (5 bases). CDR1 and CDR2 from the germline V gene are SGHNT and YYREEE (reference sequence). V was cut by 4 bases and J by 1 base, with 10 bases left in between. The CDR3 loop spans 14 amino acids. The whole variable domain, remainder taken from reference TRBV5-4 and TRBJ2-3, is ETGVTQSPTHLIKTRGQQVTLRCSSQSGHNTVSWYQQALGQGPQFIFQYYREEENGRGNFPPRFSGLQFPNYSSELNVNALELDDSALYLCASSPRGRTDTQYFGPGTRLTVL.

The chain has TRBV5-6 and TRBJ2-7; D not resolved. Trimming removed 0 bases at V and 0 bases at J, with 10 bases between. The germline V gene has CDR1 SGHDT and CDR2 YYEEEE. This CDR3 has 15 residues. Here the CDR3 reads CASSLAGLNSYEQYF. The CDR3 nucleotides read TGTGCCAGCAGCTTGGCCGGGTTGAACTCCTACGAGCAGTACTTC.